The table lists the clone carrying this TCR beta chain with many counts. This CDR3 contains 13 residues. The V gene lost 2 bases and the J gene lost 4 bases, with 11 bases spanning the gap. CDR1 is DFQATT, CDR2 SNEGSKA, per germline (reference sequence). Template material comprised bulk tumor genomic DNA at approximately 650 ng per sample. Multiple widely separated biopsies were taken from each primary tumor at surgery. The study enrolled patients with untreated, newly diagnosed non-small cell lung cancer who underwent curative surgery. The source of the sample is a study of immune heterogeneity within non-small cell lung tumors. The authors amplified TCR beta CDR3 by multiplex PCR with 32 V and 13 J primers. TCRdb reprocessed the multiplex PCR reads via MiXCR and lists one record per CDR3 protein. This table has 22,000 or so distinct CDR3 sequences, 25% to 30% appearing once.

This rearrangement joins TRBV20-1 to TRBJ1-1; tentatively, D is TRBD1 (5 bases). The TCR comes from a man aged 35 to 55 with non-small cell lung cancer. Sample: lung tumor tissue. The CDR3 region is CSARQGMGTEAFF. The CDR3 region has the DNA TGCAGTGCTAGACAGGGCATGGGCACTGAAGCTTTCTTT.